These 18 T cell receptor beta chains were all obtained from the same sample, sequenced in a study of blood T cell repertoires in COVID-19. Here immunoSEQ multiplex PCR was the method, and the copy in TCRdb shows in-frame clones only, minus some. The sample holds approximately 230,000 clones, 85% to 90% seen once. The specimen was PBMCs or T cells enriched from blood (not recorded which). The receptors derive from a man in his forties who had recovered from COVID-19.

The rearrangement joins TRBV2 to TRBJ1-2; D is perhaps TRBD1 (5 bases). Germline assignment: CDR1 SNHLY and CDR2 FYNNEI. V lost 1 base and J lost 7, with 10 bases in between. This CDR3 spans 13 amino acids. The CDR3 spells CASSEEGGTGYTF. CDR3 coding DNA: TGTGCCAGCAGTGAAGAGGGAGGGACTGGCTACACCTTC. The entire variable domain, with the rest obtained from reference TRBV2 and TRBJ1-2, is as follows: EPEVTQTPSHQVTQMGQEVILRCVPISNHLYFYWYRQILGQKVEFLVSFYNNEISEKSEIFDDQFSVERPDGSNFTLKIRSTKLEDSAMYFCASSEEGGTGYTFGSGTRLTVV.

The chain has TRBV9 and TRBJ2-5, with 8 bases identical to TRBD2. Germline V CDR1 and CDR2: SGDLS, YYNGEE. The CDR3 loop spans 16 amino acids. Trimming at V came to 0 bases and at J to 1 base, leaving 5 bases not matched to a gene. The CDR3 nucleotides are TGTGCCAGCAGCGTAGGAGCGGGGGCCACCCAAGAGACCCAGTACTTC. Translating it yields CASSVGAGATQETQYF.

The chain combines TRBV19 with TRBJ1-1; D remains ambiguous. Trimming removed 6 bases at V and 1 base at J, with 18 bases between. Germline CDR1 reads LNHDA; CDR2 reads SQIVND (reference sequence). The CDR3 is made up of 16 amino acids. CDR3 sequence: CASSISAGGRNTEAFF. The CDR3 DNA is TGTGCCAGTAGCATATCCGCTGGAGGGCGGAACACTGAAGCTTTCTTT.

The J gene is TRBJ2-7, the V gene TRBV18; D may be TRBD1 (5 bases). CDR1 and CDR2 (germline): KGHSH, LQKENI. The CDR3 runs to 14 residues. With 4 bases removed from V and 0 bases from J, the gap between germline ends came to 10 bases. The CDR3 loop reads CASSRLTASYEQYF. In nucleotides, the CDR3 is TGTGCCAGCTCACGTTTGACAGCCTCCTACGAGCAGTACTTC. Together with reference TRBV18 and TRBJ2-7, the CDR3 gives the full variable domain: NAGVMQNPRHLVRRRGQEARLRCSPMKGHSHVYWYRQLPEEGLKFMVYLQKENIIDESGMPKERFSAEFPKEGPSILRIQQVVRGDSAAYFCASSRLTASYEQYFGPGTRLTVT.

The V and J genes are TRBV10-3 and TRBJ1-3, with a tentative D call TRBD1 (6 bases). Germline V lookup: CDR1 ENHRY, CDR2 SYGVKD. Trimming removed 3 bases at V and 4 bases at J, with 10 bases between. CDR3 length: 14 amino acids. CDR3 region: CAISDLQGGNTIYF. Written as DNA, the CDR3 is TGTGCCATCAGTGACTTACAGGGAGGAAACACCATATATTTT.

V usage is TRBV30 and J usage is TRBJ1-6; D is possibly TRBD1 (6 bases). The V end was cut by 8 bases, the J end by 4 bases, with 15 bases between. CDR1 is GTSNPN and CDR2 is SVGIG in the germline V gene (reference sequence). The CDR3 length is 14 residues. The DNA of the CDR3 is TGTGCCGCGACCGGGACACCTTATAATTCACCCCTCCACTTT. Translation gives CAATGTPYNSPLHF. Drawing the rest from reference TRBV30 and TRBJ1-6, the complete variable domain is SQTIHQWPATLVQPVGSPLSLECTVEGTSNPNLYWYRQAAGRGLQLLFYSVGIGQISSEVPQNLSASRPQDRQFILSSKKLLLSDSGFYLCAATGTPYNSPLHFGNGTRLTVT.

This clone was seen a single time. V is TRBV21-1 and J is TRBJ2-5; the table's TRBD1 call for D was not verified on the DNA. TRBV21-1 is a pseudogene locus. The CDR3 consists of 16 residues. The DNA for the CDR3 is TGTGCCAGCAGCAACAAGACAGGTCCTAAGATGGAGACCCAGTACTTC. This codes for CASSNKTGPKMETQYF.

V and J are TRBV5-4 and TRBJ2-2; tentatively, D is TRBD1 (6 bases). The V gene lost 6 bases and the J gene lost 6 bases, with 27 bases spanning the gap. The CDR3 has 18 amino acids. The germline V gene encodes CDR1 SGHNT and CDR2 YYREEE (reference sequence). CDR3 sequence (DNA): TGTGCCAGCAACTCAGGGGACGCGAGCGGATTTTATTCCGGGGAGCTGTTTTTT. Translating it yields CASNSGDASGFYSGELFF.

This sequence joins TRBV7-2 and TRBJ2-3, with D possibly TRBD2 on 5 matching bases. The germline CDR1 and CDR2 sequences are SGHTA and FQGNSA. Between the trimmed V and J ends, which lost 5 bases and 3 bases, there was a span of 12 bases. There are 14 residues in the CDR3. CDR3 nucleotide sequence: TGTGCCAGCAGCCCTAGCCAGGCGACAGATACGCAGTATTTT. Translated, it gives CASSPSQATDTQYF.

CDR3 DNA: TGTGCCACCAGTGATACCAATCAGGGGGCCAAAAACATTCAGTACTTC. It yields the protein CATSDTNQGAKNIQYF. This chain uses TRBV24-1 with TRBJ2-4; maybe TRBD1 (6 bases). The CDR3 has 16 amino acids. The V gene lost 3 bases and the J gene lost 1 base, with 12 bases spanning the gap. Looked up from germline, CDR1 is KGHDR and CDR2 is SFDVKD.

CDR3 in DNA: TGTGCCAGCACTCCCCCTCGGGGAGTGGGCCACGAGCAGTACTTC. Residues: CASTPPRGVGHEQYF. The chain couples TRBV6-5 to TRBJ2-7; D is perhaps TRBD2 (5 bases). The CDR3 loop spans 15 amino acids. Germline CDR1 and CDR2: MNHEY and SVGAGI. The germline V and J ends were trimmed by 7 bases and 5 bases, with 21 bases remaining between them.

V and J are TRBV12-3 or TRBV12-4 and TRBJ2-5; tentative D call: TRBD1 (5 bases). With 6 bases removed from V and 5 bases from J, the gap between germline ends came to 13 bases. The CDR3 consists of 13 residues. The CDR3 DNA sequence: TGTGCCAGCAGAAATAGGGGTGGGGAGACCCAGTACTTC. Amino acids: CASRNRGGETQYF.

The DNA for the CDR3 is TGTGCCACCAGCAGAGAGCGACTAGCGGGAGACCTCACCGGGGAGCTGTTTTTT. Translation: CATSRERLAGDLTGELFF. V and J are TRBV15 and TRBJ2-2; 12 bases line up with TRBD2. Germline V lookup: CDR1 LNHNV, CDR2 YYDKDF (reference sequence). The CDR3 has 18 residues. The ends lost 0 bases at V and 4 bases at J; junction bases unmatched: 6.

The gene calls are TRBV3-1 (or the pseudogene TRBV3-2) and TRBJ2-5; TRBD2 is a possible D gene (6 bases). The V and J ends lost 5 bases and 1 base respectively, with 11 bases between them. This CDR3 contains 14 residues. Germline lookup yields CDR1 LGHDT and CDR2 YNNKEL (reference sequence). The DNA of the CDR3 is TGTGCCAGCAGCGAGGAGGGACTCCAAGAGACCCAGTACTTC. The encoded protein is CASSEEGLQETQYF.

The chain recombines TRBV19 with TRBJ2-3, with D perhaps matching TRBD2 (6 bases). Germline assignment: CDR1 LNHDA and CDR2 SQIVND (reference sequence). CDR3 length equals 13 residues. V was shortened by 3 bases and J by 6 bases, with 10 bases between the two germline ends. CDR3: CASSIGGADTQYF. In nucleotides, the CDR3 is TGTGCCAGTAGTATCGGAGGGGCTGATACGCAGTATTTT. Together with reference TRBV19 and TRBJ2-3, the CDR3 gives the full variable domain: DGGITQSPKYLFRKEGQNVTLSCEQNLNHDAMYWYRQDPGQGLRLIYYSQIVNDFQKGDIAEGYSVSREKKESFPLTVTSAQKNPTAFYLCASSIGGADTQYFGPGTRLTVL.

The rearrangement joins TRBV5-6 to TRBJ2-1, with a possible D match to TRBD2 (6 bases). Looked up from germline, CDR1 is SGHDT and CDR2 is YYEEEE. Trimming stripped 3 bases from V and 2 bases from J, with 12 bases between. The CDR3 is made up of 15 amino acids. This chain's CDR3 is CASSSPGLAYNEQFF. The CDR3 region has the DNA TGTGCCAGCAGCTCGCCGGGACTGGCCTACAATGAGCAGTTCTTC.

The chain uses TRBV19 and TRBJ2-7; a weak D match, TRBD2 (5 bases). In germline, CDR1 is LNHDA, CDR2 SQIVND (reference sequence). With 11 bases removed from V and 3 bases from J, the gap between germline ends came to 17 bases. The CDR3 covers 13 residues. The CDR3 sequence is CAAAARANYEQYF. The CDR3 DNA sequence: TGTGCCGCAGCGGCTAGAGCTAACTACGAGCAGTACTTC.

CDR3 bases: TGCGCCAGCAGCCAAGCGACAGGCACGTTGAACACTGAAGCTTTCTTT. Its translation is CASSQATGTLNTEAFF. This chain links TRBV4-1 with TRBJ1-1, with D possibly matching TRBD1 (6 bases). The CDR3 has 16 residues. Germline V gene data show CDR1 as MGHRA and CDR2 as YSYEKL. The V gene lost 1 base and the J gene lost 0 bases, with 12 bases spanning the gap.